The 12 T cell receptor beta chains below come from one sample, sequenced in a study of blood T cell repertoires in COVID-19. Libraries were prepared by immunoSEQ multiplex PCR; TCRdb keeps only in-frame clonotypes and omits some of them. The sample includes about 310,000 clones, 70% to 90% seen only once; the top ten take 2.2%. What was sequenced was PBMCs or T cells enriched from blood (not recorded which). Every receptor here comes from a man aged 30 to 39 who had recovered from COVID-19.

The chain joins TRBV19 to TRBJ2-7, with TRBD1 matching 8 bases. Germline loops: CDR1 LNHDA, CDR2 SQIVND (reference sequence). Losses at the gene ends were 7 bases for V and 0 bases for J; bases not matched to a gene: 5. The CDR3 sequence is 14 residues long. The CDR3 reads CASTRDRSSYEQYF. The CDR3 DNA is TGTGCCAGTACCCGGGACAGGAGCTCCTACGAGCAGTACTTC.

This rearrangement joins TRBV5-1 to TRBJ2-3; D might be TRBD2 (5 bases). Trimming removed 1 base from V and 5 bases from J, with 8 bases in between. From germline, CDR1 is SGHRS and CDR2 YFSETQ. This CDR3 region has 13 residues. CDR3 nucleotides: TGCGCCAGCAGCTTGTCCGGGATAGATACGCAGTATTTT. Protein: CASSLSGIDTQYF.

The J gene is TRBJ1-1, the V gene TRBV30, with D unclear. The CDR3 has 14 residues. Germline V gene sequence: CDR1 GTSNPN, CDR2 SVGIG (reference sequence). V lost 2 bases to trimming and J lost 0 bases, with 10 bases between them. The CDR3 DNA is TGTGCCTGGAGTAGAACATATATGAACACTGAAGCTTTCTTT. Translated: CAWSRTYMNTEAFF.

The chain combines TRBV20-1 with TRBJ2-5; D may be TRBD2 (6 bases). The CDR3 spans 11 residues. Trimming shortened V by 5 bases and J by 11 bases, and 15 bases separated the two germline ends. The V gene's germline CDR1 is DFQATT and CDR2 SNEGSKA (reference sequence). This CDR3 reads CSAFTGVWQYF. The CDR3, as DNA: TGCAGTGCTTTCACGGGGGTTTGGCAGTACTTC.

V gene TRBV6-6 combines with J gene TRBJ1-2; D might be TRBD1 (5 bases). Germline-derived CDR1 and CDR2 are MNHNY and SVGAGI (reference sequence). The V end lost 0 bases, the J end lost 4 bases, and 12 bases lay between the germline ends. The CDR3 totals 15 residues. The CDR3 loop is CASSYSMEGSYGYTF. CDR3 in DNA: TGTGCCAGCAGTTACTCGATGGAGGGGAGCTATGGCTACACCTTC.

CDR3 in amino acids: CASALAGAYNEQFF. The CDR3, as DNA: TGTGCCAGCGCGCTAGCGGGGGCCTACAATGAGCAGTTCTTC. The J gene is TRBJ2-1, the V gene TRBV6-5; 10 bases are a match to TRBD2. From germline, CDR1 is MNHEY and CDR2 SVGAGI. The J segment lost 2 bases and the V segment lost 8 bases, leaving 3 bases of the junction unmatched. This CDR3 has 14 residues.

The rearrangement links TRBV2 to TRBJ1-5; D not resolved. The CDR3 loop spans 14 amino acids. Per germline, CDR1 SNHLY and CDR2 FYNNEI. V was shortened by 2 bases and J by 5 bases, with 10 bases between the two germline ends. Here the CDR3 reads CASSEFTLDQPQHF. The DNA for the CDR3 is TGTGCCAGCAGTGAATTTACTCTAGATCAGCCCCAGCATTTT.

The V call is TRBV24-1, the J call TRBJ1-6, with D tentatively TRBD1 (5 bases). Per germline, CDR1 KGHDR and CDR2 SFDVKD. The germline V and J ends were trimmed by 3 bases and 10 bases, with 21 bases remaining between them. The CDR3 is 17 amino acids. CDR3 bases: TGTGCCACCAGTGATCTTGGGGGGGAAGCCTCGGGGTCACCCCTCCACTTT. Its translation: CATSDLGGEASGSPLHF.

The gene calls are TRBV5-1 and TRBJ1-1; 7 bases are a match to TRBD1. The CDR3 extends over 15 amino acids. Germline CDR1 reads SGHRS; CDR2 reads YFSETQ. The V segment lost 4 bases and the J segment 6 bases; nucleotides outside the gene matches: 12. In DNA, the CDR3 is TGCGCCAGCAGCAAACAACAGGGGTTATTTGCTGAAGCTTTCTTT. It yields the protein CASSKQQGLFAEAFF.

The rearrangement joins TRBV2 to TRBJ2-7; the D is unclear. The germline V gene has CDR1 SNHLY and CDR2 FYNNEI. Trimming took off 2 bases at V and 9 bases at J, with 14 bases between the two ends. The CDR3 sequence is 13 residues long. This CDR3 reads CASSEYLGWAQYF. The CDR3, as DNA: TGTGCCAGCAGTGAATATCTGGGTTGGGCGCAGTACTTC. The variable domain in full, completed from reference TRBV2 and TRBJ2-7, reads EPEVTQTPSHQVTQMGQEVILRCVPISNHLYFYWYRQILGQKVEFLVSFYNNEISEKSEIFDDQFSVERPDGSNFTLKIRSTKLEDSAMYFCASSEYLGWAQYFGPGTRLTVT.

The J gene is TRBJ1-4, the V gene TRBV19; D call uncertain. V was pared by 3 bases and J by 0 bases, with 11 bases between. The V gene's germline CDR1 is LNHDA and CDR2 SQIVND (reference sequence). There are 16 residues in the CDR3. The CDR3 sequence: CASSISREPTNEKLFF. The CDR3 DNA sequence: TGTGCCAGTAGTATCTCCCGGGAGCCAACTAATGAAAAACTGTTTTTT.

CDR3 DNA sequence: TGCGCCAGCAGCTTGGGAGGGGGCGACACCGGGGAGCTGTTTTTT. Amino acids: CASSLGGGDTGELFF. The J gene is TRBJ2-2, the V gene TRBV5-1; 7 bases align to TRBD1. Germline V gene sequence: CDR1 SGHRS, CDR2 YFSETQ. J lost 3 bases, V lost 0 bases, and 2 bases had no gene match. The CDR3 sequence is 15 residues long.